The 19 T cell receptor beta chains in this list originate from one sample, sequenced in a study of shared clonotypes between healthy human individuals. Assay used: immunoSEQ multiplex PCR; TCRdb lists only in-frame clones, some missing. This sample has over a million clones, with around 98% found just once. Material for sequencing was naive CD4+ T cells sorted from blood. Stated subset: CD45RA+ positively selected. The origin of the receptors is a man aged 25-45 years in good health.

V gene TRBV6-5 combines with J gene TRBJ1-2; 7 bases are a match to TRBD1. The trim removed 4 bases at V and 4 bases at J, leaving 3 bases unmatched. CDR3 size: 13 residues. The V gene's germline CDR1 is MNHEY and CDR2 SVGAGI. In DNA, the CDR3 is TGTGCCAGCAGTTCGGGACAGTTCTATGGCTACACCTTC. Its translation: CASSSGQFYGYTF.

This rearrangement joins TRBV6-5 to TRBJ2-7; D ambiguous. This CDR3 has 15 residues. V lost 3 bases, J lost 6 bases, and 18 bases lay in between. Germline assignment: CDR1 MNHEY and CDR2 SVGAGI. The CDR3 nucleotides read TGTGCCAGCAGTTATTTCCCCCATCCTAGAGGCGAGCAGTACTTC. This encodes CASSYFPHPRGEQYF.

The chain is built from TRBV6-1 and TRBJ2-1; 11 bases fit TRBD2. This CDR3 spans 16 amino acids. The germline V gene has CDR1 MNHNS and CDR2 SASEGT. Germline trimming cut 4 bases from V and 5 bases from J; bases unmatched to any gene: 7. The CDR3 loop reads CASSALAGGNHNEQFF. The CDR3, as DNA: TGTGCCAGCAGTGCTCTAGCGGGAGGTAACCACAATGAGCAGTTCTTC.

This rearrangement joins TRBV5-1 to TRBJ2-3; TRBD1 agrees at 7 bases. V lost 4 bases, J lost 4 bases, and 3 bases stayed unmatched. CDR1 and CDR2 from the germline V gene are SGHRS and YFSETQ. The CDR3 totals 13 residues. The CDR3 loop reads CASSPQGADTQYF. The CDR3 DNA reads TGCGCCAGCAGCCCGCAGGGGGCAGATACGCAGTATTTT. The whole variable domain, filled in from reference TRBV5-1 and TRBJ2-3, reads KAGVTQTPRYLIKTRGQQVTLSCSPISGHRSVSWYQQTPGQGLQFLFEYFSETQRNKGNFPGRFSGRQFSNSRSEMNVSTLELGDSALYLCASSPQGADTQYFGPGTRLTVL.

This clone showed up just once. V and J are TRBV5-1 and TRBJ2-7; TRBD2 matches at 9 bases. Germline V CDR1 and CDR2: SGHRS, YFSETQ. J lost 0 bases, V lost 4 bases, and 5 bases had no gene match. The CDR3 length is 15 residues. CDR3 residues: CASSRLAVSSYEQYF. CDR3 coding DNA: TGCGCCAGCAGCCGACTAGCGGTAAGCTCCTACGAGCAGTACTTC.

This chain connects TRBV7-9 to TRBJ2-5; D not resolved. Trimming removed 1 base from V and 1 base from J, with 7 bases in between. Germline V gene lookup returns CDR1 SEHNR and CDR2 FQNEAQ (reference sequence). CDR3 length: 14 residues. This chain's CDR3 is CASSLGTAQETQYF. CDR3 coding DNA: TGTGCCAGCAGCTTAGGTACAGCCCAAGAGACCCAGTACTTC.

V is TRBV5-1 and J is TRBJ2-1; 7 nucleotides match TRBD2. The V segment lost 3 bases and the J segment 10 bases; nucleotides outside the gene matches: 7. The CDR3 is 13 amino acids. Germline loops: CDR1 SGHRS, CDR2 YFSETQ. The CDR3 sequence: CASSSTLAVEQFF. The DNA of the CDR3 is TGCGCCAGCAGCTCGACTCTAGCGGTAGAGCAGTTCTTC.

This sequence joins TRBV19 and TRBJ1-2, with unresolved D. The CDR3 totals 13 residues. Trimming took 6 bases from V and 0 from J, leaving 8 bases between them. Germline V lookup: CDR1 LNHDA, CDR2 SQIVND (reference sequence). CDR3 nucleotides: TGTGCCAGTAGAACCTCGGCTAACTATGGCTACACCTTC. Translation: CASRTSANYGYTF.

The rearrangement links TRBV18 to TRBJ1-1; D not resolved. Germline loops: CDR1 KGHSH, CDR2 LQKENI. This CDR3 has 15 residues. Trimming pared 1 base from V and 5 bases from J, leaving 14 bases between. The CDR3, as DNA: TGTGCCAGCTCACCACTCTCGGGAGCGGGGACTGAAGCTTTCTTT. This gives the protein CASSPLSGAGTEAFF.

Turning to this clone: This sample includes further DNA sequences coding for the same CDR3. This chain links TRBV19 with TRBJ2-7, with D perhaps matching TRBD2 (5 bases). Germline-derived CDR1 and CDR2 are LNHDA and SQIVND (reference sequence). V dropped 3 bases and J dropped 1 base, with 7 bases sitting between them. The length of the CDR3 is 13 residues. CDR3 residues: CASSIGGSYEQYF. The CDR3 coding sequence is TGTGCCAGTAGTATCGGAGGATCCTACGAGCAGTACTTC.

On this clone itself: The identical CDR3 is also encoded by other nucleotide sequences in the sample. This sequence joins TRBV9 and TRBJ1-1, with D possibly matching TRBD1 (6 bases). The germline V gene has CDR1 SGDLS and CDR2 YYNGEE. The CDR3 is 15 amino acids. Trimming cost V 0 bases and J 0 bases, with 9 bases left between them. In DNA, the CDR3 is TGTGCCAGCAGCGTAGCTACAGGGCTGAACACTGAAGCTTTCTTT. It is translated as CASSVATGLNTEAFF.

To note about this clone: Other DNA sequences in this specimen translate into the identical CDR3. This chain connects TRBV5-1 to TRBJ2-2; D is ambiguous. The CDR3 loop spans 16 amino acids. Per the germline V gene, CDR1 is SGHRS and CDR2 is YFSETQ. The germline V and J ends were trimmed by 0 bases and 2 bases, with 11 bases remaining between them. This chain's CDR3 is CASSLESLGNTGELFF. The CDR3 DNA reads TGCGCCAGCAGCTTGGAGTCACTGGGCAACACCGGGGAGCTGTTTTTT.

This chain connects TRBV10-3 to TRBJ1-2; D remains unclear. This CDR3 spans 16 amino acids. The germline gives CDR1 ENHRY, CDR2 SYGVKD. V was cut by 2 bases and J by 1 base, with 14 bases left in between. In DNA form, the CDR3 reads TGTGCCATCAGTGAGACCCGAAGCCTCAATAACTATGGCTACACCTTC. It encodes CAISETRSLNNYGYTF.

CDR3 sequence (DNA): TGTGCCAGCTCACCCGGTATAGGGGCTCGCAATCAGCCCCAGCATTTT. It specifies CASSPGIGARNQPQHF. The chain employs TRBV18 and TRBJ1-5; possibly TRBD1 for D (5 bases). CDR1 is KGHSH, CDR2 LQKENI, per germline. V was cut by 3 bases and J by 2 bases, with 14 bases left in between. This CDR3 is built from 16 residues.

As to this clone: Additional DNA sequences in this sample encode the identical CDR3. This chain joins TRBV28 and TRBJ2-1; D uncertain. Looked up from germline, CDR1 is MDHEN and CDR2 is SYDVKM. Trimming cost V 2 bases and J 7 bases, with 6 bases left between them. There are 12 residues in the CDR3. The CDR3 sequence is CASSLGRNEQFF. In DNA, the CDR3 is TGTGCCAGCAGTTTAGGCAGAAATGAGCAGTTCTTC.

The chain recombines TRBV10-2 with TRBJ1-4; a weak D match, TRBD1 (5 bases). The length of the CDR3 is 14 residues. The germline V gene encodes CDR1 WSHSY and CDR2 SAAADI. The V gene lost 2 bases and the J gene lost 6 bases, with 10 bases spanning the gap. CDR3 protein: CASSETGSDEKLFF. As DNA, the CDR3 is TGCGCCAGCAGTGAGACAGGCAGCGATGAAAAACTGTTTTTT.

A remark on this clone: The same CDR3 also results from other DNA sequences found in this sample. The chain employs TRBV7-2 and TRBJ1-2; D not certain. The CDR3 has 13 amino acids. Per the germline V gene, CDR1 is SGHTA and CDR2 is FQGNSA. The ends were cut back, 1 base at V and 4 bases at J, with 7 bases in the middle. The CDR3 reads CASSLDSLYGYTF. The CDR3 coding sequence is TGTGCCAGCAGCTTAGACAGCCTCTATGGCTACACCTTC.

The count of this clone is one. V and J are TRBV27 and TRBJ2-7, with 10 bases fitting TRBD1. Germline assignment: CDR1 MNHEY and CDR2 SMNVEV (reference sequence). The length of the CDR3 is 13 residues. Germline trimming cut 4 bases from V and 6 bases from J; bases unmatched to any gene: 3. The CDR3 DNA reads TGTGCCAGCAGTTACGACAGGGGGCGCGAGCAGTACTTC. This translates into CASSYDRGREQYF.

This clone appeared a single time. V gene TRBV7-9 combines with J gene TRBJ1-1; 11 bases are shared with TRBD1. The germline V gene encodes CDR1 SEHNR and CDR2 FQNEAQ (reference sequence). This CDR3 has 15 residues. Losses at the gene ends were 1 base for V and 5 bases for J; bases not matched to a gene: 3. The DNA for the CDR3 is TGTGCCAGCAGCTTAGGGACAGGGGGCAGGACTGAAGCTTTCTTT. Protein: CASSLGTGGRTEAFF.